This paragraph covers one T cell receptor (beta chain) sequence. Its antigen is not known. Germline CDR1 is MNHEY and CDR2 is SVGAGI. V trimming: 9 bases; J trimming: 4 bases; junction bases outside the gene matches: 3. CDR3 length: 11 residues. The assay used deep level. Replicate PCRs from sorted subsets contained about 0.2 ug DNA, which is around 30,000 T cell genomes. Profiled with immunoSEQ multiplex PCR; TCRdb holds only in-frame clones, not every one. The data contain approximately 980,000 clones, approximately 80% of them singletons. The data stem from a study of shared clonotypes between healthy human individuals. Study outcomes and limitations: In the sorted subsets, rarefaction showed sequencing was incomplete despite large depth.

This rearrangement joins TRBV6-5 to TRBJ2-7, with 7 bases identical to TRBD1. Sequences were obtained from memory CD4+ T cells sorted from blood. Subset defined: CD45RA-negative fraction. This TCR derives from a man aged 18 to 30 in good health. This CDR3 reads CASKQGYEQYF. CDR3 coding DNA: TGTGCCAGTAAACAGGGGTACGAGCAGTACTTC.